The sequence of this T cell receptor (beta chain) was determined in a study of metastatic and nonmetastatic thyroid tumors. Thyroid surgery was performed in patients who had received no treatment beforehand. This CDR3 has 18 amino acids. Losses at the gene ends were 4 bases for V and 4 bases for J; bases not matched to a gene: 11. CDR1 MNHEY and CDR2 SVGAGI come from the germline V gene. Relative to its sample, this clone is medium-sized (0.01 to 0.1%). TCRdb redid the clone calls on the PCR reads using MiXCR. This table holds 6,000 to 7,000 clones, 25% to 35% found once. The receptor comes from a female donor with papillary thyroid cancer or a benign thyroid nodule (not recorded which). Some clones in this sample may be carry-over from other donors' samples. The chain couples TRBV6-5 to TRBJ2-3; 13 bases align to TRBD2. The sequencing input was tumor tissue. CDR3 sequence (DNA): TGTGCCAGCAGTTTCAGACTAGCGGGAGGAGCCGGGGCAGATACGCAGTATTTT. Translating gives CASSFRLAGGAGADTQYF.